The source of this T cell receptor beta chain is a study of glioma-infiltrating T cells. This clonotype has only a few counts. The antigen remains undetermined. Amplification of TCR alpha and beta CDR3 regions from RNA used iRepertoire nested multiplex PCR. Tissue mRNA or PBMC total RNA, about 85-400 ng, went into one-step reverse transcription and amplification. One entry per CDR3 protein results from TCRdb running MiXCR on the multiplex PCR reads. The table includes about 140,000 distinct CDR3 sequences, around 42% detected once. Study-wide findings and caveats: Non-neoplastic patients had below-expected tissue-blood divergence, while all gliomas exceeded expectation.

The CDR3 runs to 15 residues. Deletions cut 2 bases from V and 8 bases from J, with 18 bases between. Germline values: CDR1 MNHEY, CDR2 SMNVEV (reference sequence). This rearrangement joins TRBV27 to TRBJ1-2, with D perhaps TRBD1 (5 bases). The clonotype originates from a human donor with low-grade glioma or glioblastoma, undergoing nonglioma brain surgery, or in good health (not recorded which). Material: glioma tissue, nonneoplastic brain tissue, or PBMCs (not recorded which). The CDR3, as DNA: TGTGCCAGCAGTTTAACCGGCCCGGGGGGGTCCGGCTACACCTTC. Translating gives CASSLTGPGGSGYTF.